This T cell receptor (beta chain) stems from a study of neoadjuvant anti-PD-1 for oral cavity cancer. About the research overall: Around day 43, patients without progression received a fourth nivolumab dose before surgery.

The protocol was immunoSEQ multiplex PCR, while the TCRdb copy is restricted to in-frame clones and leaves out a portion. The data hold about 14,000 clones, with approximately 63% observed a single time. CDR1 is LNHDA and CDR2 is SQIVND in the germline V gene (reference sequence). Trimming cost V 3 bases and J 2 bases, with 19 bases left between them. The CDR3 covers 17 residues. Sequences were derived from PBMCs, sampled before nivolumab (anti-PD-1) treatment. The chain carries TRBV19 and TRBJ1-1; no clear D gene. This clonotype was obtained from a person between 35 and 79 years old with oral cavity squamous cell carcinoma. The CDR3 nucleotides read TGTGCCAGTAGTATCAGACCCCGCGGGAAAGAAAACACTGAAGCTTTCTTT. Its translation is CASSIRPRGKENTEAFF.